The present T cell receptor (beta chain) was sequenced within a study of vaccination effects on CD4 cells after COVID-19. Study-wide context: As their vaccination, participants received two doses of either BNT162b2 or mRNA-1273. Study outcomes and limitations: The study found marked clonal contraction of infection- and vaccine-induced clones late after vaccination.

Only in-frame clones appear in the TCRdb table, and some are missing; sequencing was by immunoSEQ multiplex PCR. The sample records more than 35,000 clones, more than 60% being singletons. Worth noting for this clone: Its antigen is currently unknown.

ViraFEST expansion of antigen-specific CD4+ T cells with viral peptide pools preceded sequencing. Once cultured for approximately eleven days, the cells underwent separation to obtain CD4+ T cells. From March to December 2020, the person had a SARS-CoV-2 infection that was confirmed by PCR. Cultures had half their medium replaced with IL-2 medium on days 3 and 7. This specimen was CD4+ T cells from PBMCs cultured with a peptide pool, taken before COVID-19 vaccination. This sequence originates from a human donor who had a prior SARS-CoV-2 infection.

CDR3 region: CASSSTARETQYF. CDR3 coding DNA: TGCGCCAGCAGCTCGACAGCTCGGGAGACCCAGTACTTC. V and J are TRBV5-1 and TRBJ2-5; TRBD1 is a possible D gene (5 bases). The CDR3 contains 13 residues. Germline assignment: CDR1 SGHRS and CDR2 YFSETQ. V dropped 3 bases and J dropped 5 bases, with 11 bases sitting between them. Complete variable domain (other parts from reference TRBV5-1 and TRBJ2-5): KAGVTQTPRYLIKTRGQQVTLSCSPISGHRSVSWYQQTPGQGLQFLFEYFSETQRNKGNFPGRFSGRQFSNSRSEMNVSTLELGDSALYLCASSSTARETQYFGPGTRLLVL.